The sequence of this TCR beta chain was determined in a study of naive and memory T cell subsets. Overall study findings and caveats: Possibly reflecting memory cells re-expressing CD45RA, a few larger clonotypes occurred in naive repertoires, especially CD8. Diversity fell and Gini index rose from naive through CM, EM, EMRA.

Two oligonucleotides, mixed equimolar, formed the beta constant-region primer covering TRBC1 and TRBC2. Four rounds of PCR amplified the ligated cDNA using nested alpha and beta constant-region primers plus SP2. Via MiXCR, TCRdb re-called the UMI-ligation and nested PCR reads, giving one row per CDR3 protein. The sample contains about 160,000 distinct CDR3 sequences, roughly 22% of which appear only once. CD8 T cells were positively selected from what remained after CD4 positive selection. Of note for this clonotype: Its antigen is still unknown.

This CDR3 has 14 amino acids. Between the trimmed V and J ends, which lost 0 bases and 11 bases, there was a span of 14 bases. Germline CDR1 reads LNHDA; CDR2 reads SQIVND (reference sequence). The rearrangement links TRBV19 to TRBJ1-5; D not resolved. The clonotype was recovered from a human donor in good health. Sequenced sample: naive CD4+ T cells from blood. The CDR3 DNA reads TGTGCCAGTAGTATAGACAGTGGCTTGGGGTCCCAGCATTTT. Protein: CASSIDSGLGSQHF.